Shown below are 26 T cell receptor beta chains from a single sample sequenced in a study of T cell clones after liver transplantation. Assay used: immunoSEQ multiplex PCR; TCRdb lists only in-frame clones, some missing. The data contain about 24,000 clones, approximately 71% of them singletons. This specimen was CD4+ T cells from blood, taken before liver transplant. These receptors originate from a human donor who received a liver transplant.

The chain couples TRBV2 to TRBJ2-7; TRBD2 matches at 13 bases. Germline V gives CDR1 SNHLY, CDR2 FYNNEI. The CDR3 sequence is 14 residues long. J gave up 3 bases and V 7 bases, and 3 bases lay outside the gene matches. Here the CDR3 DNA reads TGTGCCAGCAAAGGGACTAGCGGGGTCTACGAGCAGTACTTC. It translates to CASKGTSGVYEQYF.

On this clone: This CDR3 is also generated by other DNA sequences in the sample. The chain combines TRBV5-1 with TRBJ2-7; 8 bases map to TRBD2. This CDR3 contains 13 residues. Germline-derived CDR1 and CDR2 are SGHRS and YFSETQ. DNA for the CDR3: TGTGCCAGCAGCTTGGGGCGGGAGGTTCCCCAGTACGTC. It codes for CASSLGREVPQYV.

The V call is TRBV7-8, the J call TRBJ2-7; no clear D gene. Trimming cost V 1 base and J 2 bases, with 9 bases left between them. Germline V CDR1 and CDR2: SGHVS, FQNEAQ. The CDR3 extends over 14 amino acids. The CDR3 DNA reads TGTGCCAGCAGCTTAGTCGGCCGGGCCTACGAGCAGTACTTC. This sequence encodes CASSLVGRAYEQYF.

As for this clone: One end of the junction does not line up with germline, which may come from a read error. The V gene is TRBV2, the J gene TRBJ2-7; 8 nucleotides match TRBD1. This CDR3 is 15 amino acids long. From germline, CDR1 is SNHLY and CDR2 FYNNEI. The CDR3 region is CASSEVGQVAGEQYF. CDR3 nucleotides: TGTGCCAGCAGCGAAGTGGGACAGGTGGCGGGCGAGCAGTACTTC. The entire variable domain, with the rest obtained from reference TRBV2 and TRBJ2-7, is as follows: EPEVTQTPSHQVTQMGQEVILRCVPISNHLYFYWYRQILGQKVEFLVSFYNNEISEKSEIFDDQFSVERPDGSNFTLKIRSTKLEDSAMYFCASSEVGQVAGEQYFGPGTRLTVT.

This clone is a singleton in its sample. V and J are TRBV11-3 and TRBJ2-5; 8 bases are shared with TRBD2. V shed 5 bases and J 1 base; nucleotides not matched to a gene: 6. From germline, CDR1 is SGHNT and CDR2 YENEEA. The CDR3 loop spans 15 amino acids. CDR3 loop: CASSTPGLGQETQYF. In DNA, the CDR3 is TGTGCCAGCAGCACCCCGGGACTAGGCCAAGAGACCCAGTACTTC.

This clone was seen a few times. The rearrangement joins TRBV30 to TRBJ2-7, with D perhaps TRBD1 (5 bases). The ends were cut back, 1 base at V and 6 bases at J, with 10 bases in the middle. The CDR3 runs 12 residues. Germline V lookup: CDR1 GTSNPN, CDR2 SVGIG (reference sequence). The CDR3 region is CAWSEVGAEQYF. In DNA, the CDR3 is TGTGCCTGGAGTGAGGTAGGGGCCGAGCAGTACTTC.

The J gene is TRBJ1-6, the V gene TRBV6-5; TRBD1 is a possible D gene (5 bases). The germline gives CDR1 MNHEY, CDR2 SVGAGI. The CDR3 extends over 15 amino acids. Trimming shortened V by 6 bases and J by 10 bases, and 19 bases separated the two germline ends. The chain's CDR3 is CASRPPVGQLSPLHF. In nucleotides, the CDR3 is TGTGCCAGCAGGCCCCCCGTGGGGCAATTATCACCCCTCCACTTT.

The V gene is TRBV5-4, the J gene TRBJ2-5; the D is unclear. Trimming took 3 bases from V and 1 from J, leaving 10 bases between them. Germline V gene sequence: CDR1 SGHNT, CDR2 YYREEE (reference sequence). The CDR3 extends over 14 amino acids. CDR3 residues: CASSSSSVQETQYF. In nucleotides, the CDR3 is TGTGCCAGCAGCTCGTCTTCAGTCCAAGAGACCCAGTACTTC.

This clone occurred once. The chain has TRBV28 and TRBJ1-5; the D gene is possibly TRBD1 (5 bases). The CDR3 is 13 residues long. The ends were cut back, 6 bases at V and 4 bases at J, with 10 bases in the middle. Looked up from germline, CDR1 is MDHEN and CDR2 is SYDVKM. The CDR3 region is CASSPGGNQPQHF. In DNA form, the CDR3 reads TGTGCCAGCAGCCCGGGGGGGAATCAGCCCCAGCATTTT.

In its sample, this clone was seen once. The CDR3 here is CASSPRLAGETDTQYF. As DNA, the CDR3 is TGTGCCAGTAGTCCGAGACTAGCGGGGGAGACAGATACGCAGTATTTT. The chain has TRBV19 and TRBJ2-3, with 12 bases fitting TRBD2. The germline CDR1 and CDR2 sequences are LNHDA and SQIVND (reference sequence). There are 16 residues in the CDR3. The J segment lost 3 bases and the V segment lost 5 bases, leaving 6 bases of the junction unmatched.

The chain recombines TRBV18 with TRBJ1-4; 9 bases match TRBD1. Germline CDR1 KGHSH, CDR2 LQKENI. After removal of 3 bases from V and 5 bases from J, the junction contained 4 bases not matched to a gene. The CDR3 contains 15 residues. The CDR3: CASSPGTGTNEKLFF. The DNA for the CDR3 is TGTGCCAGCTCACCCGGGACAGGGACAAATGAAAAACTGTTTTTT.

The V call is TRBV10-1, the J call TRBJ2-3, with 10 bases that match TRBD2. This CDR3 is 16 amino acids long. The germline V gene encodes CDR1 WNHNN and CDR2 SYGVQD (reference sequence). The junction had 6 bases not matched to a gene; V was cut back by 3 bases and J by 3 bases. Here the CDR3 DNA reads TGCGCCAGCAGTGACACCGGGACTAGCGAGACAGATACGCAGTATTTT. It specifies CASSDTGTSETDTQYF.

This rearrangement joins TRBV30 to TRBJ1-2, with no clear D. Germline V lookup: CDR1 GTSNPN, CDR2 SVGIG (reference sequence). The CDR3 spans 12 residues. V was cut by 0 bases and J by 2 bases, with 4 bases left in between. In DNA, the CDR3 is TGTGCCTGGAGTGTGGAAAACTATGGCTACACCTTC. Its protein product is CAWSVENYGYTF.

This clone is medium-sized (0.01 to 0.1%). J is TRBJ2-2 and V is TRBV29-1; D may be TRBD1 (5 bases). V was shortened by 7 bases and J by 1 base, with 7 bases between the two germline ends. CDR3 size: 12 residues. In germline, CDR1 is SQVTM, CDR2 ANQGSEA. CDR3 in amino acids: CSADRNTGELFF. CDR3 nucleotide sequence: TGCAGCGCCGACAGGAACACCGGGGAGCTGTTTTTT.

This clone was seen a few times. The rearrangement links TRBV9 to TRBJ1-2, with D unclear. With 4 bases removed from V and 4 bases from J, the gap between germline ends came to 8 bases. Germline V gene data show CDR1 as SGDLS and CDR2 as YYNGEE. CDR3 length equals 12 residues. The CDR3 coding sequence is TGTGCCAGCAGCTTTAGACTCTATGGCTACACCTTC. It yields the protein CASSFRLYGYTF.

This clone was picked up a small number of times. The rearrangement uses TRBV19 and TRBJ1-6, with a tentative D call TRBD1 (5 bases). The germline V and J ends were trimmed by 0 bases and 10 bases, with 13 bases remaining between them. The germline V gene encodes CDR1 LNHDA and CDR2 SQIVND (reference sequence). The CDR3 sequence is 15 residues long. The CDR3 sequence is CASSIDLQGESPLHF. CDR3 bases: TGTGCCAGTAGTATAGATCTGCAGGGCGAATCACCCCTCCACTTT.

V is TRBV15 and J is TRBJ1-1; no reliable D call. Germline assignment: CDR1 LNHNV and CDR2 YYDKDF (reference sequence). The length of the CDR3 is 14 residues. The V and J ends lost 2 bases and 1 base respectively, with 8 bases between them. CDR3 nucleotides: TGTGCCACCAGCAGACCTGCACAGAACACTGAAGCTTTCTTT. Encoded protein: CATSRPAQNTEAFF.

Here the CDR3 reads CASSHQGSRDTQYF. The DNA of the CDR3 is TGTGCCAGCAGCCATCAGGGGTCTCGGGATACGCAGTATTTT. This chain links TRBV28 with TRBJ2-3; D is possibly TRBD1 (6 bases). Trimming removed 6 bases at V and 6 bases at J, with 16 bases between. From germline, CDR1 is MDHEN and CDR2 SYDVKM. The CDR3 runs to 14 residues.

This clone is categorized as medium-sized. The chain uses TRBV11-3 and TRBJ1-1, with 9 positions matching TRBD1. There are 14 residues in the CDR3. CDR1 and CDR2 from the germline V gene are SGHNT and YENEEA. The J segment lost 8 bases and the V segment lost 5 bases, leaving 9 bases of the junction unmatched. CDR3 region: CASSTGQGQAEAFF. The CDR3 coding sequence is TGTGCCAGCAGCACAGGACAGGGGCAGGCAGAAGCTTTCTTT.

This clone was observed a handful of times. The CDR3 loop reads CASSQDVAREGGTDTQYF. The CDR3 DNA reads as TGCGCCAGCAGCCAAGATGTAGCGCGGGAGGGCGGGACAGATACGCAGTATTTT. The chain combines TRBV4-3 with TRBJ2-3; 9 bases fit TRBD2. V gave up 0 bases and J gave up 3 bases; unmatched junction bases: 10. Looked up from germline, CDR1 is LGHNA and CDR2 is YSLEER. The CDR3 loop spans 18 amino acids.

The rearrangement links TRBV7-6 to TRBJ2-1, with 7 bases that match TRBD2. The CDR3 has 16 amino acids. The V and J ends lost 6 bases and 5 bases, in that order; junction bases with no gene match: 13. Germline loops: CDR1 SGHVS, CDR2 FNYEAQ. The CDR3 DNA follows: TGTGCCAGCAGAGCGGAAGGCGGGAGTTCACACAATGAGCAGTTCTTC. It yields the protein CASRAEGGSSHNEQFF.

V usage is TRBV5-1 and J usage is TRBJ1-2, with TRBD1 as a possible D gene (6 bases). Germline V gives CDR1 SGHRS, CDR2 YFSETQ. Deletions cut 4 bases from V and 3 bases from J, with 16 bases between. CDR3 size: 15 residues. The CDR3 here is CASSQDQQGDYGYTF. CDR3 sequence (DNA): TGCGCCAGCAGCCAGGACCAACAGGGAGACTATGGCTACACCTTC.

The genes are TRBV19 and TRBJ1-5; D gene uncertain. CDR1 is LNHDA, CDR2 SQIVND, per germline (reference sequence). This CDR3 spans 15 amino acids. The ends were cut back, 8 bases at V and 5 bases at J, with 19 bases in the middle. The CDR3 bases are TGTGCCAGTCGGAAGGAGGGATCAAGCCATCAGCCCCAGCATTTT. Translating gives CASRKEGSSHQPQHF.

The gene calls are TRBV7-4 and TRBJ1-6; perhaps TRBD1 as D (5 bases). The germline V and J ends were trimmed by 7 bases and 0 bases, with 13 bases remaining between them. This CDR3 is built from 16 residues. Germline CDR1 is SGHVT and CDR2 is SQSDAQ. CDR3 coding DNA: TGTGCCAGCACCCCGGGGCGGAGCTCCTATAATTCACCCCTCCACTTT. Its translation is CASTPGRSSYNSPLHF. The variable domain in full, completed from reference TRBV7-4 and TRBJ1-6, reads GAGVSQSPRYKVAKRGRDVALRCDSISGHVTLYWYRQTLGQGSEVLTYSQSDAQRDKSGRPSGRFSAERPERSVSTLKIQRTEQGDSAVYLCASTPGRSSYNSPLHFGNGTRLTVT.

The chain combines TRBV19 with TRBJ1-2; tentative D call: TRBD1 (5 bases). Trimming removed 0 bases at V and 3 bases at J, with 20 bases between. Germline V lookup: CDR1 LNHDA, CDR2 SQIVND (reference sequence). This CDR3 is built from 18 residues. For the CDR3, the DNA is TGTGCCAGTAGTATAGATCTTAGGGGACGCGCGAGGGACTATGGCTACACCTTC. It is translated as CASSIDLRGRARDYGYTF.

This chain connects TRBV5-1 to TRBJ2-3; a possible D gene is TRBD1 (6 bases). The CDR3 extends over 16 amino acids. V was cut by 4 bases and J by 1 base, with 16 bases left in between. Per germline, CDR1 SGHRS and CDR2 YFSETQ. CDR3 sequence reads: CASSGQQGWGTDTQYF. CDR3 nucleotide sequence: TGCGCCAGCAGCGGACAACAGGGATGGGGCACAGATACGCAGTATTTT. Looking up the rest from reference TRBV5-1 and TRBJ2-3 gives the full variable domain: KAGVTQTPRYLIKTRGQQVTLSCSPISGHRSVSWYQQTPGQGLQFLFEYFSETQRNKGNFPGRFSGRQFSNSRSEMNVSTLELGDSALYLCASSGQQGWGTDTQYFGPGTRLTVL.